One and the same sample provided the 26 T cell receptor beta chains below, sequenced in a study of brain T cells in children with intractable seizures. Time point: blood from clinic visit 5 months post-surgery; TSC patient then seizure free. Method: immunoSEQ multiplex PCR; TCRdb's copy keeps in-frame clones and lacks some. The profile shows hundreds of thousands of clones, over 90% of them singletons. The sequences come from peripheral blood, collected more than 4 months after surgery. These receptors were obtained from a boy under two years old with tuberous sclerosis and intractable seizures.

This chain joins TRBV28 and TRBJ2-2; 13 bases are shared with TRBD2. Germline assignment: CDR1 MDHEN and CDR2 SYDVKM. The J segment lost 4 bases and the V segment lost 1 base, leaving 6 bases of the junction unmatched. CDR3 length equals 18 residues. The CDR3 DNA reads TGTGCCAGCAGTTTATCCGGACTAGCGGGGGAGGGCACCGGGGAGCTGTTTTTT. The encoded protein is CASSLSGLAGEGTGELFF.

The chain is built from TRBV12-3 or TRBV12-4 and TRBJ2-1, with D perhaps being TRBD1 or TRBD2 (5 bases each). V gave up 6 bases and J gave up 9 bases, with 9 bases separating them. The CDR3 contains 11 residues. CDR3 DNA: TGTGCCAGCAGACAGAGGGGTGAGCAGTTCTTC. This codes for CASRQRGEQFF.

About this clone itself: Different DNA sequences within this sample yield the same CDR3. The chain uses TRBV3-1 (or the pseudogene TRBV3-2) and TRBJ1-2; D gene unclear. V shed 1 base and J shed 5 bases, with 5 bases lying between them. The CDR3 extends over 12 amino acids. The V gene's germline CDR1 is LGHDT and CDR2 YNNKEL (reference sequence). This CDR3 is CASSQAGYGYTF. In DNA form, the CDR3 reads TGTGCCAGCAGCCAAGCTGGGTATGGCTACACCTTC.

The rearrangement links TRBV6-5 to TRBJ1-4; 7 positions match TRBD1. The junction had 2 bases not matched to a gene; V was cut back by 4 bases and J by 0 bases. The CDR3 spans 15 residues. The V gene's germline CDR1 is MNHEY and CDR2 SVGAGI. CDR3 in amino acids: CASSWDSSTNEKLFF. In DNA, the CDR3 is TGTGCCAGCAGTTGGGACAGCTCAACTAATGAAAAACTGTTTTTT.

CDR3 coding DNA: TGCGCCAGCAGCCAAGTTACTTATAGCAATCAGCCCCAGCATTTT. It translates to CASSQVTYSNQPQHF. The chain is built from TRBV4-1 and TRBJ1-5, with D unclear. Germline V gene lookup returns CDR1 MGHRA and CDR2 YSYEKL. The CDR3 consists of 15 residues. Trimming took 1 base from V and 0 from J, leaving 7 bases between them.

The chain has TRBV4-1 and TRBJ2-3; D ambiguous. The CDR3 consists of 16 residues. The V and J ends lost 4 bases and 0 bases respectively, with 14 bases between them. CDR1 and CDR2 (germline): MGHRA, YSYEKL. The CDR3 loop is CASSPTRAISTDTQYF. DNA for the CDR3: TGCGCCAGCAGCCCGACCCGAGCGATAAGCACAGATACGCAGTATTTT.

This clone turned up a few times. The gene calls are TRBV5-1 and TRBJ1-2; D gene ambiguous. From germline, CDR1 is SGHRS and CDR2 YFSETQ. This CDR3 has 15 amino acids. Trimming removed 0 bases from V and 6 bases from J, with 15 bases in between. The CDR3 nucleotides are TGCGCCAGCAGCTTGGATCTGGGGATCCGGAATGGCTACACCTTC. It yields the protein CASSLDLGIRNGYTF.

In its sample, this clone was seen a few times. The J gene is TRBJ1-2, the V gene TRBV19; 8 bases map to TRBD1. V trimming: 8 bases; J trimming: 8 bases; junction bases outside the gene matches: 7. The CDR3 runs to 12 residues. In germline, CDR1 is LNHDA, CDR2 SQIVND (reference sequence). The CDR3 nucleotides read TGTGCCAGTTCTGGACAGGGTGCGGGCTACACCTTC. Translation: CASSGQGAGYTF.

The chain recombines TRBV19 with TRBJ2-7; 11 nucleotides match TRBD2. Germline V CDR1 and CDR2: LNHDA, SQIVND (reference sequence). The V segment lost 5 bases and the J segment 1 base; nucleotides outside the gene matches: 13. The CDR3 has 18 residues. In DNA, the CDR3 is TGTGCCAGTAGTCTTCAAACTAGCGGGAGAACTAGTTCCTACGAGCAGTACTTC. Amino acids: CASSLQTSGRTSSYEQYF. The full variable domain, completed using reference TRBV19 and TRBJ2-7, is DGGITQSPKYLFRKEGQNVTLSCEQNLNHDAMYWYRQDPGQGLRLIYYSQIVNDFQKGDIAEGYSVSREKKESFPLTVTSAQKNPTAFYLCASSLQTSGRTSSYEQYFGPGTRLTVT.

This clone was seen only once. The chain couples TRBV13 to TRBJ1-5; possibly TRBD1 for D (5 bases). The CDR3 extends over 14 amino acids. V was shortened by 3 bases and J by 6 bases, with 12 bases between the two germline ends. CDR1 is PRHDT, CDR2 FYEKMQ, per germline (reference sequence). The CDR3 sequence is CASSFGQYGQPQHF. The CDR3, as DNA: TGTGCCAGCAGCTTCGGACAATATGGTCAGCCCCAGCATTTT.

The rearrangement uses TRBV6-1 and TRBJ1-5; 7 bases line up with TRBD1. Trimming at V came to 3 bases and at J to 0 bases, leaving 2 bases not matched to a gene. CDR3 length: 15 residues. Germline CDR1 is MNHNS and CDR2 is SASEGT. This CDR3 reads CASSDPGGSNQPQHF. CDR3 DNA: TGTGCCAGCAGTGATCCAGGGGGTAGCAATCAGCCCCAGCATTTT.

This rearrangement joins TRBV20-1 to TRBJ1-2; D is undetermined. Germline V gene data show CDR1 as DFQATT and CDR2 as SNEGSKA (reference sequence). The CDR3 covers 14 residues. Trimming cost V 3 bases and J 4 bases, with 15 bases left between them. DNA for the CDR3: TGCAGTGCTAGTGGACGCCACCTGGTCTATGGCTACACCTTC. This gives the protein CSASGRHLVYGYTF.

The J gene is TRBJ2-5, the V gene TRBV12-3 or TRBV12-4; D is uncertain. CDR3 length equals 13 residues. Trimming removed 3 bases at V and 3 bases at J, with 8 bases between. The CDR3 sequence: CASSFFRKETQYF. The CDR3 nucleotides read TGTGCCAGCAGTTTCTTCCGAAAAGAGACCCAGTACTTC.

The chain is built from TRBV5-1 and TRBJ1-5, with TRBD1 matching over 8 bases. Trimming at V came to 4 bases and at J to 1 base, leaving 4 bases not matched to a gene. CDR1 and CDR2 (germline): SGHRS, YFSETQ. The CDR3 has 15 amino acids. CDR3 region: CASSKTGDSNQPQHF. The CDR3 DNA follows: TGCGCCAGCAGCAAGACAGGGGACAGCAATCAGCCCCAGCATTTT. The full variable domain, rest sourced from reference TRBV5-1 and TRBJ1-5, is KAGVTQTPRYLIKTRGQQVTLSCSPISGHRSVSWYQQTPGQGLQFLFEYFSETQRNKGNFPGRFSGRQFSNSRSEMNVSTLELGDSALYLCASSKTGDSNQPQHFGDGTRLSIL.

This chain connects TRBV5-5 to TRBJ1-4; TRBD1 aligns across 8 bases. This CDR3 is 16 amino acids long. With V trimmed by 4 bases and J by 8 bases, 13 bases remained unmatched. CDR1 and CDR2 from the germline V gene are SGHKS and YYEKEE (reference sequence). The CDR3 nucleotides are TGTGCCAGCAGCCCCGACCGGGACAGGTTGTGGGAAAAACTGTTTTTT. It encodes CASSPDRDRLWEKLFF. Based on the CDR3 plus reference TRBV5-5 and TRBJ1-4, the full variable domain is DAGVTQSPTHLIKTRGQQVTLRCSPISGHKSVSWYQQVLGQGPQFIFQYYEKEERGRGNFPDRFSARQFPNYSSELNVNALLLGDSALYLCASSPDRDRLWEKLFFGSGTQLSVL.

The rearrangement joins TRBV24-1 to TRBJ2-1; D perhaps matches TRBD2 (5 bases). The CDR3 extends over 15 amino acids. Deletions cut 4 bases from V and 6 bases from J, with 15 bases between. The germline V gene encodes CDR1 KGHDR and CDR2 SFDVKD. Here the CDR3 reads CATSEGLAFSNEQFF. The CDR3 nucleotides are TGTGCCACCAGTGAAGGACTCGCATTCTCCAATGAGCAGTTCTTC.

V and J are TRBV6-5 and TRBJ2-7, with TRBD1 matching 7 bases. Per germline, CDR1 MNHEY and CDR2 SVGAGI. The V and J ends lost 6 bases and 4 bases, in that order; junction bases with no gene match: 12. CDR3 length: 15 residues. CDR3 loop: CASRHDRDIGYEQYF. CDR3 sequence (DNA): TGTGCCAGCAGGCACGACAGGGACATAGGGTACGAGCAGTACTTC.

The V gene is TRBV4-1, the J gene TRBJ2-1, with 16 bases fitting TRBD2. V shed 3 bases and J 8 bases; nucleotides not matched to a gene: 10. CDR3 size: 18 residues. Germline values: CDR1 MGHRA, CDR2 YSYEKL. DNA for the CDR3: TGCGCCAGCAGCCATCCCGGGACTAGCGGGGGGGCTTTCGATGAGCAGTTCTTC. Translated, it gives CASSHPGTSGGAFDEQFF.

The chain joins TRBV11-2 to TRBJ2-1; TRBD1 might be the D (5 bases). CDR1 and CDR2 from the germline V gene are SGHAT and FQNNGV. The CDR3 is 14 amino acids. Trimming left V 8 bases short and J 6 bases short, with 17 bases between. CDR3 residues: CASHGQSRLNEQFF. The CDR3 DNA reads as TGTGCCAGCCACGGACAAAGCCGTCTCAATGAGCAGTTCTTC.

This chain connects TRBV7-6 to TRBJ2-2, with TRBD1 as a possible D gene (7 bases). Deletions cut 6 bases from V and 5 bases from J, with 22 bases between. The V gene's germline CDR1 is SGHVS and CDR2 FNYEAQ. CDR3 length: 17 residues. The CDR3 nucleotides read TGTGCCAGCAGAAATACAGGGGTCCTGGGGGGTACCGGGGAGCTGTTTTTT. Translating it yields CASRNTGVLGGTGELFF.

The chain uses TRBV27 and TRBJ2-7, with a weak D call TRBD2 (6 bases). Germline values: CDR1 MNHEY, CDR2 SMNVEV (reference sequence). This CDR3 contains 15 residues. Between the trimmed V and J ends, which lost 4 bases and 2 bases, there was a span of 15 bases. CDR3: CASSWTGTRTYEQYF. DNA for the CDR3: TGTGCCAGCAGTTGGACCGGGACTCGCACCTACGAGCAGTACTTC.

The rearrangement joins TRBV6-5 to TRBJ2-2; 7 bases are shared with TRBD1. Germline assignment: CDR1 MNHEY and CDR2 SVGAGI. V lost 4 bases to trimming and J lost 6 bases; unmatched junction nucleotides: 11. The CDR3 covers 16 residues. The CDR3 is CASSWQTGRIPGELFF. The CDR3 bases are TGTGCCAGCAGTTGGCAGACAGGGCGAATTCCCGGGGAGCTGTTTTTT.

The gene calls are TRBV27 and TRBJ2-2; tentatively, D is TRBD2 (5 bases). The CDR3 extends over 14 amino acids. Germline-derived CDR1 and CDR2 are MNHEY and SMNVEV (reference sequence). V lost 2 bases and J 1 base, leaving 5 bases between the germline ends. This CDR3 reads CASSLGLNTGELFF. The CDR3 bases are TGTGCCAGCAGTTTAGGACTGAACACCGGGGAGCTGTTTTTT.

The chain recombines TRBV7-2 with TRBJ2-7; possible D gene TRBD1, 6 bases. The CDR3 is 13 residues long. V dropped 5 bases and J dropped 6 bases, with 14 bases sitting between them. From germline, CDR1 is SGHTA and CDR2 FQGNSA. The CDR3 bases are TGTGCCAGCAGCGTTCACAGGGTGGGCGAGCAGTACTTC. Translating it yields CASSVHRVGEQYF.

DNA for the CDR3: TGTGCCAGCAGTTCATCCCGGGACACTGAAGCTTTCTTT. Translation gives CASSSSRDTEAFF. The chain recombines TRBV6-6 with TRBJ1-1; D is uncertain. CDR1 and CDR2 (germline): MNHNY, SVGAGI (reference sequence). The CDR3 loop spans 13 amino acids. The V and J ends lost 4 bases and 3 bases respectively, with 9 bases between them.

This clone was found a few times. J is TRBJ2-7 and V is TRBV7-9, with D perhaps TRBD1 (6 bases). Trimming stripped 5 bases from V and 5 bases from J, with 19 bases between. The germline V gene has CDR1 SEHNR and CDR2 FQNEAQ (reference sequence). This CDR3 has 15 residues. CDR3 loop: CASSITGTPLDEQYF. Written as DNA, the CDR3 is TGTGCCAGCAGCATAACCGGGACACCCCTTGACGAGCAGTACTTC.